This TCR beta chain derives from a study of control samples from healthy donors and cancer patients. Sequencing was performed with immunoSEQ multiplex PCR; in TCRdb, only in-frame clones are kept and a portion is missing. The repertoire has 150,000 to 200,000 clones, around 90% of them found once; the top ten carry approximately 12%. V lost 1 base, J lost 2 bases, and 6 bases lay in between. Germline loops: CDR1 SGHNT, CDR2 YYREEE (reference sequence). This CDR3 is built from 13 residues. This TCR was recovered from a man between 25 and 39 years old in good health. The specimen sequenced was blood. The chain uses TRBV5-4 and TRBJ2-5; D not certain. The CDR3: CASSLKGQETQYF. For the CDR3, the DNA is TGTGCCAGCAGCTTGAAGGGACAAGAGACCCAGTACTTC.